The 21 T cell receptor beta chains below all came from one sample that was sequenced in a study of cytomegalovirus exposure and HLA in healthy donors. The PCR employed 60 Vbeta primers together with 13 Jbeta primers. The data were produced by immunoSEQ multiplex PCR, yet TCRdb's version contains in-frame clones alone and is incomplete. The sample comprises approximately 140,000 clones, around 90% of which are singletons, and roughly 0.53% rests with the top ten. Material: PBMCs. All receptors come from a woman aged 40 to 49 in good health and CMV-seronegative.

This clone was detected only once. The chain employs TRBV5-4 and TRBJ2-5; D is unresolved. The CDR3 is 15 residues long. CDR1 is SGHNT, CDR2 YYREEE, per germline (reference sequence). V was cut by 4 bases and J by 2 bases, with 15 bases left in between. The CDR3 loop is CASSPLSSRQETQYF. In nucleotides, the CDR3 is TGTGCCAGCAGCCCCCTCTCAAGCCGGCAAGAGACCCAGTACTTC.

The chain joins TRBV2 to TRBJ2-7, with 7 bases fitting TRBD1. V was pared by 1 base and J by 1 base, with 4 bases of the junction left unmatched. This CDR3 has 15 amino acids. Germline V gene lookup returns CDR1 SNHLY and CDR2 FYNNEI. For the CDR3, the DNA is TGTGCCAGCAGTGAAGTTGCAGGGGGATCCTACGAGCAGTACTTC. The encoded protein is CASSEVAGGSYEQYF. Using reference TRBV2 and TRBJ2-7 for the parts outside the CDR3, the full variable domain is EPEVTQTPSHQVTQMGQEVILRCVPISNHLYFYWYRQILGQKVEFLVSFYNNEISEKSEIFDDQFSVERPDGSNFTLKIRSTKLEDSAMYFCASSEVAGGSYEQYFGPGTRLTVT.

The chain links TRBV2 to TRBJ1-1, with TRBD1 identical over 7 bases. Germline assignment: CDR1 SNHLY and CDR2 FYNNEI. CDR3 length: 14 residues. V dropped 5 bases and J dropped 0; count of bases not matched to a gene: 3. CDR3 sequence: CASSRDSMNTEAFF. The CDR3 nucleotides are TGTGCCAGCAGTAGGGACAGCATGAACACTGAAGCTTTCTTT.

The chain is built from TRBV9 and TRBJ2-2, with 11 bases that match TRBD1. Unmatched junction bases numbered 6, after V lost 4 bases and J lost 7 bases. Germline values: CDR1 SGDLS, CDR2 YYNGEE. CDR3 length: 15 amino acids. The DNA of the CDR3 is TGTGCCAGCAGCTCGCGGACAGGGGGCAGCGGGGAGCTGTTTTTT. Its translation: CASSSRTGGSGELFF.

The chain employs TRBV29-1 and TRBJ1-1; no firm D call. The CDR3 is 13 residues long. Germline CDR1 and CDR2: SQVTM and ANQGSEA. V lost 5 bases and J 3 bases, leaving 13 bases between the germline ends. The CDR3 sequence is CSVKGLEDTEAFF. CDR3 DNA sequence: TGCAGCGTTAAAGGGCTAGAGGACACTGAAGCTTTCTTT.

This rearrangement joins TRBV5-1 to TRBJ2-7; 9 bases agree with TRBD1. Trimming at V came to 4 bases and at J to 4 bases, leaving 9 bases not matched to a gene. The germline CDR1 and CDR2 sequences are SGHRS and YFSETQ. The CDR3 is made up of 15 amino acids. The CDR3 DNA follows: TGCGCCAGCAGCCCGTCCGGGACAGGGTTTTACGAGCAGTACTTC. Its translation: CASSPSGTGFYEQYF.

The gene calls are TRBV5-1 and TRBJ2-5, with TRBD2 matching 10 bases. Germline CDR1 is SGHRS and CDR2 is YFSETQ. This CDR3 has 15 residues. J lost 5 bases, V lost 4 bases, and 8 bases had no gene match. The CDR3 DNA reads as TGCGCCAGCAGCGTGGCACCTAGCGGGGGCGAGACCCAGTACTTC. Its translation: CASSVAPSGGETQYF.

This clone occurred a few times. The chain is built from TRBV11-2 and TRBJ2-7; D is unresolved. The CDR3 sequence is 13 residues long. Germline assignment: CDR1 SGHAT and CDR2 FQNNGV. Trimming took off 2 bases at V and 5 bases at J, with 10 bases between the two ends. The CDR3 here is CASSLTVGHEQYF. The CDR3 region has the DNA TGTGCCAGCAGCTTAACGGTTGGGCACGAGCAGTACTTC.

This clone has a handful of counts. The CDR3 sequence is CASSLVGLGPRDEAFF. The CDR3, as DNA: TGTGCCAGCAGCTTAGTAGGGTTGGGCCCCCGGGATGAAGCTTTCTTT. V is TRBV7-2 and J is TRBJ1-1; D uncertain. Germline assignment: CDR1 SGHTA and CDR2 FQGNSA. Trimming removed 1 base from V and 7 bases from J, with 19 bases in between. The CDR3 is 16 amino acids.

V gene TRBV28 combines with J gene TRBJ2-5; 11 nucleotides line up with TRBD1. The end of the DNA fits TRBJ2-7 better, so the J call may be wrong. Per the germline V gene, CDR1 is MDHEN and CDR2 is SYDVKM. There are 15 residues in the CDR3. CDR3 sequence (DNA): TGTGCCAGCAGTTCACCTGGGACAGGGGGATACGAGCAGTACTTC. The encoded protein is CASSSPGTGGYEQYF.

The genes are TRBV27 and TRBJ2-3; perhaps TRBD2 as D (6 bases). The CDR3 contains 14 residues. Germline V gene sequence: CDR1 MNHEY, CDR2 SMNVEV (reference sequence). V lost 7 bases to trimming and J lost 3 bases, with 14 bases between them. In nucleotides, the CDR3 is TGTGCCAGCACCCGACTAGGATTTACAGATACGCAGTATTTT. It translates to CASTRLGFTDTQYF.

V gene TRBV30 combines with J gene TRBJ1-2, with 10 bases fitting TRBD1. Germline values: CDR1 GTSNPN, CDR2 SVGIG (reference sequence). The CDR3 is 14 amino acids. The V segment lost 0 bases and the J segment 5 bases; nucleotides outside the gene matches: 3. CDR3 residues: CAWSVGQGVYGYTF. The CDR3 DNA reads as TGTGCCTGGAGTGTAGGACAGGGGGTTTATGGCTACACCTTC.

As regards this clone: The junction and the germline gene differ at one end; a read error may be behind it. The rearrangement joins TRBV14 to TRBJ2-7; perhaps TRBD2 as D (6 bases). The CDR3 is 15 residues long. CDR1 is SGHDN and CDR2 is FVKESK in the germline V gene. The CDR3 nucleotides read TGTGCCAACAGCCAAGCCGGGAGCCTCTCCTACGAGCAGTACTTC. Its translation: CANSQAGSLSYEQYF.

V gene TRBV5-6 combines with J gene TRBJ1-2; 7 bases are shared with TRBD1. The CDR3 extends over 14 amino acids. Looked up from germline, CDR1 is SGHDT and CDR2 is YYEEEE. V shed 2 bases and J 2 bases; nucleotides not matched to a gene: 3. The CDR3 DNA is TGTGCCAGCAGCTTTGGACAGGAGAACTATGGCTACACCTTC. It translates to CASSFGQENYGYTF.

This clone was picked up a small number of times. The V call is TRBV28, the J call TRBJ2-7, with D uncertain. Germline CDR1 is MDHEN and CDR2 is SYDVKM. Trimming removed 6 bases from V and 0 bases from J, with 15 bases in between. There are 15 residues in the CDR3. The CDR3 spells CASSPRQAGSYEQYF. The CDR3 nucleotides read TGTGCCAGCAGCCCCCGCCAGGCCGGCTCCTACGAGCAGTACTTC.

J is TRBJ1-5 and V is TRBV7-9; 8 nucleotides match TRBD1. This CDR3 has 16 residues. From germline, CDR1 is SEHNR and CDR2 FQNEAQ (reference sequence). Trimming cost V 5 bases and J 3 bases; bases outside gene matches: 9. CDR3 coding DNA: TGTGCCAGCAGCACGACCGGGACAGGTAACAATCAGCCCCAGCATTTT. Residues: CASSTTGTGNNQPQHF.

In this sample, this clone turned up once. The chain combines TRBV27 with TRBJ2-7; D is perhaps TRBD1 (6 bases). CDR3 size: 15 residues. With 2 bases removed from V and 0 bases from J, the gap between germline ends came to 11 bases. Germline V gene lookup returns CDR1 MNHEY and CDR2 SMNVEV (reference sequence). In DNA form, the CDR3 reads TGTGCCAGCAGTTTAAAACAGGGTCTCTCCTACGAGCAGTACTTC. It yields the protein CASSLKQGLSYEQYF.

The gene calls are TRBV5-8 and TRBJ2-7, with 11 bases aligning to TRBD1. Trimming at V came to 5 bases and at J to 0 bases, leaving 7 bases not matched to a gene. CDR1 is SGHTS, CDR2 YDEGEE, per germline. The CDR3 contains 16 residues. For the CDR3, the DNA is TGTGCCAGCAGACCGAGGGACAGGGGGACCTCCTACGAGCAGTACTTC. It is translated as CASRPRDRGTSYEQYF.

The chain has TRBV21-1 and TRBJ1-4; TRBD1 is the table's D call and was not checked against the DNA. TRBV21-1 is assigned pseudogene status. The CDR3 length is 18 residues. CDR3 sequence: CASSKGLKLQGGSEKLFF. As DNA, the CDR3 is TGTGCCAGCAGCAAAGGGTTAAAGCTACAGGGTGGTAGCGAAAAACTGTTTTTT.

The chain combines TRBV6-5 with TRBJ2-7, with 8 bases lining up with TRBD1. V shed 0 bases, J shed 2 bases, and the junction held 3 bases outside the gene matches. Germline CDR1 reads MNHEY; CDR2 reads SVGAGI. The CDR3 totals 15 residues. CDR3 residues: CASSYSGQEPYEQYF. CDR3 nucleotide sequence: TGTGCCAGCAGTTACTCGGGACAGGAGCCCTACGAGCAGTACTTC.

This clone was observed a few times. CDR3 nucleotides: TGCAGCGTTACCGGTTCTAGCACAGATACGCAGTATTTT. Residues: CSVTGSSTDTQYF. V usage is TRBV29-1 and J usage is TRBJ2-3, with no clear D. The CDR3 is 13 residues long. The V end lost 5 bases, the J end lost 0 bases, and 9 bases lay between the germline ends. The germline V gene has CDR1 SQVTM and CDR2 ANQGSEA.